This TCR beta chain is drawn from a study of shared clonotypes between healthy human individuals. The assay was immunoSEQ multiplex PCR, and TCRdb's table has in-frame clones only and misses some. The sample lists 1,400,000 or so clones, approximately 98.5% seen once, with roughly 0.36% in the top ten. Sequenced sample: naive CD4+ T cells sorted from blood. This sample's subset: CD45RA+ positively selected. This receptor was identified in a man aged 25 to 45 in good health.

This CDR3 is CASSAYRAPSSYNEQFF. DNA of the CDR3: TGTGCCAGCAGTGCGTATAGGGCGCCAAGCTCCTACAATGAGCAGTTCTTC. The chain carries TRBV28 and TRBJ2-1; D gene unclear. V was pared by 5 bases and J by 0 bases, with 17 bases between. This CDR3 has 17 amino acids. In germline, CDR1 is MDHEN, CDR2 SYDVKM.